This T cell receptor (beta chain) derives from a study of breast tumors, draining lymph nodes, adjacent tissues (dated by TCRdb to the mid-2010s). About the investigation overall: The study compared TCR beta repertoires across tumor, adjacent nontumor tissue and axillary lymph nodes from breast cancer patients. The study aimed to assess the relationships and possible T-cell exchange between tumor, surrounding tissue and draining lymph node repertoires in human breast cancer. General conclusions and limits of the study: T-cell repertoire diversity in tumors was found to be lower than in lymph nodes but higher than in nontumor tissue, and preferential V and J gene usage was observed. The study presented the conclusion that tumor T cells originate in lymph nodes as consistent with a hypothesis, not as something directly demonstrated. The similarity between tumor and nontumor tissue repertoires was significantly greater in luminal-like breast cancer than in basal-like breast cancer. The data were judged consistent with most tumor T cells deriving from the lymph node and then expanding within tumor tissue.

This clonotype has ten or more counts. Its antigen remains undetermined. Base-call qualities are not available, and no considerably larger clone is one nucleotide away. The lymph node samples were taken from the axillary draining lymph nodes of breast cancer patients. TCRdb lists the instrument as Illumina HiSeq 2000. Multiplex PCR amplification was used to generate the TCR beta chain libraries. The amplified TCR beta chain products were analyzed by high-throughput sequencing. TCRdb applied fastp at Q25 and MiXCR to the public reads, then kept only in-frame beta chains. Rows with a matching CDR3 protein are joined into one entry that keeps the most common DNA and genes. Recorded for this sample are about 300,000 distinct CDR3 sequences; around 30% of them occurred a single time. Clones ranked in the top ten supply 0.85% to 1.2% of the sample. Sequences SGDLS (CDR1) and YYNGEE (CDR2) are obtained from the germline V gene. Trimming removed 0 bases from V and 3 bases from J, leaving 16 bases between the germline ends. The CDR3, from cysteine to phenylalanine, totals 17 residues. The DNA shown is the 51-base CDR3, in frame from base 1.

The receptor comes from a female donor with breast cancer. Some clones in this sample may be carry-over from other donors' samples. The material sequenced was axillary lymph node tissue. The sequence links TRBV9 to TRBJ2-1; no D gene can be assigned with confidence. The sequence in DNA is TGTGCCAGCAGCGTAGGACCCAGACAATACCGCTACAATGAGCAGTTCTTC. The translation is CASSVGPRQYRYNEQFF. Reference TRBV9 and TRBJ2-1 proteins supply the regions before and after the CDR3; the full variable domain is: DSGVTQTPKHLITATGQRVTLRCSPRSGDLSVYWYQQSLDQGLQFLIQYYNGEERAKGNILERFSAQQFPDLHSELNLSSLELGDSALYFCASSVGPRQYRYNEQFFGPGTRLTVL.